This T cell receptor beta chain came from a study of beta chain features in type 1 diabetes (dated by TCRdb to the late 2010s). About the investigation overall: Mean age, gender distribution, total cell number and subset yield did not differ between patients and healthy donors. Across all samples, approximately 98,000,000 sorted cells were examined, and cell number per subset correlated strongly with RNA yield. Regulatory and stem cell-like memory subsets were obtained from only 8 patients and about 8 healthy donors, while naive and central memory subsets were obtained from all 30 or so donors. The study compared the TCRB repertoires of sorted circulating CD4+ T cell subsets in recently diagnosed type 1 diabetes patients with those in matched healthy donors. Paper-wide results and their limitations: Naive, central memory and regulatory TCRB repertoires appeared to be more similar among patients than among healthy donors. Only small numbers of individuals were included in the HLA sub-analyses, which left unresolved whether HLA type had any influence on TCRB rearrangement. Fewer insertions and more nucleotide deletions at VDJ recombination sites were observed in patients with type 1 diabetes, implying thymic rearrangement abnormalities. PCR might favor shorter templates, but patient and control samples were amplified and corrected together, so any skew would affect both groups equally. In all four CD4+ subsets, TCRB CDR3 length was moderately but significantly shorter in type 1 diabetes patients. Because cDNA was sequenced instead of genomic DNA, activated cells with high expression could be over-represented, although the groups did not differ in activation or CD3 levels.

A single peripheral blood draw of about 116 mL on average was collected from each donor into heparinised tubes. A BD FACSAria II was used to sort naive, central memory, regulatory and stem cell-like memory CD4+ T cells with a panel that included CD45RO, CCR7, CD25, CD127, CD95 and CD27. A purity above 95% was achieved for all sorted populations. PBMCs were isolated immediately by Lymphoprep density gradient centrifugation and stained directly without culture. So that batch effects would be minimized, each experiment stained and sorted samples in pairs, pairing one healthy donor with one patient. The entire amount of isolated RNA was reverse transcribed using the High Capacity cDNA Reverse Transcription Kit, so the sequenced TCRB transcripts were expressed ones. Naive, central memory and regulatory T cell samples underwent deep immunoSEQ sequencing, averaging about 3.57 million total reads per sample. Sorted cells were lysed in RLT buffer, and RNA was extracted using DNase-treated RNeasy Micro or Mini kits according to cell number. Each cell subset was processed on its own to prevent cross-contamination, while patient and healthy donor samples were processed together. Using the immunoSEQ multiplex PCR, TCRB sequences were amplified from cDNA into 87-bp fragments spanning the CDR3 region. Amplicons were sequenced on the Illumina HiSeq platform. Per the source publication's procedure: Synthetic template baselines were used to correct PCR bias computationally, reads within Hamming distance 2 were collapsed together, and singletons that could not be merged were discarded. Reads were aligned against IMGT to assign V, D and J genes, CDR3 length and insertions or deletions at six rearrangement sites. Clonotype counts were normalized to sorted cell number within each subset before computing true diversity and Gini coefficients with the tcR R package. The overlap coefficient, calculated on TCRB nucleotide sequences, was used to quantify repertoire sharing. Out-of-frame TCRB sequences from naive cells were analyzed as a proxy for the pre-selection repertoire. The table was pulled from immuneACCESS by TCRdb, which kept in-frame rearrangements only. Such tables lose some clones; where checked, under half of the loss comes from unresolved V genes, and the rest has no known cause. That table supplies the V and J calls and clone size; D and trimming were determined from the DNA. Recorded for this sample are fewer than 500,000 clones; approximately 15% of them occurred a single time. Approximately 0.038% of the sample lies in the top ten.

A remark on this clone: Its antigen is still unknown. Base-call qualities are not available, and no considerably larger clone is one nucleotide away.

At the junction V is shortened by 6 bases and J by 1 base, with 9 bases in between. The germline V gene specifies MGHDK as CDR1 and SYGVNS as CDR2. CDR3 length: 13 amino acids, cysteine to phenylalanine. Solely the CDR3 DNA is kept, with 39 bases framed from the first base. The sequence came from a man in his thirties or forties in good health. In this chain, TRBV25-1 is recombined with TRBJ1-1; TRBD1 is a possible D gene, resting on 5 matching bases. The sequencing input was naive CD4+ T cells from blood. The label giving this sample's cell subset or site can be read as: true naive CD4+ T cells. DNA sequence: TGTGCCAGCAGAGACGACAGGAACACTGAAGCTTTCTTT. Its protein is CASRDDRNTEAFF.